What follows is one TCR beta chain and its context. As yet, its antigen is unknown. CD4+ cells underwent separation, giving CD45RA+ naive and CD45RA-negative memory subsets. This sample is drawn from a study of shared clonotypes between healthy human individuals. Study-wide context: Three CD4 naive, three CD4 memory, two CD8 naive and one CD8 memory plate were used per donor.

General study points: What limited the represented genetic and exposure-history diversity was the small number of donors.

Germline assignment: CDR1 SGHTA and CDR2 FQGNSA. The V end was cut by 5 bases, the J end by 5 bases, with 13 bases between. The CDR3 has 14 residues. TCRdb keeps only in-frame clones here, not all; method: immunoSEQ multiplex PCR. The profile shows under 850,000 clones, approximately 77% of them singletons. The origin of this receptor is a woman aged 25 to 39 in good health. The chain is built from TRBV7-2 and TRBJ2-1, with unresolved D. Sequenced material: memory CD4+ T cells sorted from blood. Documented subset: CD45RA-negative fraction. As DNA, the CDR3 is TGTGCCAGCAGCCCCCAGGTGGTCGACAATGAGCAGTTCTTC. Translating it yields CASSPQVVDNEQFF.